These T cell receptor beta chains were read from a single sample in a study of cytomegalovirus exposure and HLA in healthy donors. Generated by immunoSEQ multiplex PCR, the TCRdb table keeps only in-frame clones and is missing some. Among approximately 100,000 clones listed, 74% were seen once. The sequencing input was PBMCs. These receptors originate from a man aged 50 to 59 in good health and CMV-seropositive. Both conserved end residues are part of each CDR3. Fields, in order: V gene, D gene, clone size, J gene, CDR3 DNA, CDR3 protein. The D gene is left open where the match is weak. A clone size is listed for some rows: how often the clone was seen (once, few, many), or a class if it is expanded.

TRBV10-3	TRBD1	NA	TRBJ2-1	TGTGCCATCAGCGGGACAGGGGGCCTTGAGCAGTTCTTC	CAISGTGGLEQFF
TRBV4-1	TRBD1	NA	TRBJ2-3	TGCGCCAGCAGCCAACCACGATGGACAGGGCCAAACACGAATACGCAGTATTTT	CASSQPRWTGPNTNTQYF
TRBV18	TRBD1	NA	TRBJ1-2	TGTGCCAGCTCACCGGACAGGGGGAGGGGTGGCTACACCTTC	CASSPDRGRGGYTF
TRBV7-8	NA	NA	TRBJ1-3	TGTGCCAGCAGCTCTGACAGCTTTGGAAACACCATATATTTT	CASSSDSFGNTIYF
TRBV19	NA	NA	TRBJ2-2	TGTGCCAGTAGCGGGGGGCAGGGATGGACCGGGGAGCTGTTTTTT	CASSGGQGWTGELFF
TRBV29-1	NA	NA	TRBJ2-3	TGCAGCGTTGTCTACAGGCCTAGCACAGATACGCAGTATTTT	CSVVYRPSTDTQYF
TRBV5-6	NA	NA	TRBJ1-1	TGTGCCAGCAGCTTTGGAGTCCCACCTGAAGCTTTCTTT	CASSFGVPPEAFF
TRBV2	TRBD1	NA	TRBJ2-4	TGTGCCAGCAGTGAATCAGTAGGCAGGGACAGTCAGTACTTC	CASSESVGRDSQYF
TRBV2	TRBD2	NA	TRBJ2-1	TGTGCCAGCAGCCCCAGCGGGGGAAACAATGAGCAGTTCTTC	CASSPSGGNNEQFF
TRBV2	NA	NA	TRBJ1-1	TGTGCCAGCAGTGCGGACTCGGTGAACACTGAAGCTTTCTTT	CASSADSVNTEAFF
TRBV19	TRBD2	NA	TRBJ2-3	TGTGCCAGTAGTCCTAGGACTAGATCTAGCACAGATACGCAGTATTTT	CASSPRTRSSTDTQYF
TRBV28	NA	NA	TRBJ1-2	TGTGCCAGCAGGACCTCAGGGCACGCCTATGGCTACACCTTC	CASRTSGHAYGYTF
TRBV5-1	TRBD1	NA	TRBJ2-7	TGCGCCAGCAGCTCTCCGGGACAGCCCACCTACGAGCAGTACTTC	CASSSPGQPTYEQYF
TRBV29-1	NA	NA	TRBJ1-1	TGCAGCGTTGGAGAGATGGGGGGGCTTACTGAAGCTTTCTTT	CSVGEMGGLTEAFF
TRBV27	NA	NA	TRBJ2-3	TGTGCCAGCTCCTCCCCGGGAGTGGATACGCAGTATTTT	CASSSPGVDTQYF
TRBV7-2	NA	NA	TRBJ2-7	TGTGCCAGCACCCAACAGGGTTCCATCGGCGAGCAGTACTTC	CASTQQGSIGEQYF
TRBV11-3	TRBD1	once	TRBJ1-1	TGTGCCAGCAGCCCTCGGACAGGGGGCACTGAAGCTTTCTTT	CASSPRTGGTEAFF
TRBV5-8	TRBD2	NA	TRBJ2-3	TGTGCCAGCAGCTGGGACGGACTAGCGGGGGGGCCAGATACGCAGTATTTT	CASSWDGLAGGPDTQYF
TRBV5-4	NA	NA	TRBJ2-3	TGTGCCAGCAGGCTAGCGCTTGACACAGATACGCAGTATTTT	CASRLALDTDTQYF
TRBV13	NA	NA	TRBJ2-3	TGTGCCAGCAGCACCTACACAGATACGCAGTATTTT	CASSTYTDTQYF
TRBV5-1	TRBD2	few	TRBJ2-5	TGCGCCAGTCAAGGACTAGCCCTCCAAGAGACCCAGTACTTC	CASQGLALQETQYF
TRBV30	NA	few	TRBJ2-3	TGTGCCTGGAGTTTCCAACAAGATACGCAGTATTTT	CAWSFQQDTQYF
TRBV5-4	NA	NA	TRBJ1-6	TGTGCCAGCAGCTTGGCCGGGCAGGGGTATTCACCCCTCCACTTT	CASSLAGQGYSPLHF
TRBV9	TRBD1	NA	TRBJ2-5	TGTGCCAGCAGCCCGGGACAGAGGGAGACCCAGTACTTC	CASSPGQRETQYF
TRBV7-2	NA	NA	TRBJ1-6	TGTGCCAGCAGCCCCGGCGGTTCACCCCTCCACTTT	CASSPGGSPLHF
TRBV5-1	TRBD1	NA	TRBJ2-5	TGCGCCAGCAGCTTGGGCACAGGGGGGACCCAGTACTTC	CASSLGTGGTQYF
TRBV5-1	TRBD1	NA	TRBJ1-2	TGCGCCAGCAGCCCCGGGACAGTTAACTATGGCTACACCTTC	CASSPGTVNYGYTF
TRBV15	NA	NA	TRBJ1-2	TGTGCCACCAGCAGAGGCAGGGAAATCTATGGCTACACCTTC	CATSRGREIYGYTF
TRBV6-5	TRBD1	NA	TRBJ1-1	TGTGCCAGCAGTCAACAGGGGAGGCATGCTTTCTTT	CASSQQGRHAFF
TRBV5-4	TRBD1	few	TRBJ1-1	TGTGCCAGCAGCATAGACAGGGGGAACACTGAAGCTTTCTTT	CASSIDRGNTEAFF
TRBV5-1	NA	NA	TRBJ2-2	TGCGCCGGCAGCTTGACCCCGGTCGAGGCGAACACCGGGGAGCTGTTTTTT	CAGSLTPVEANTGELFF
TRBV9	NA	NA	TRBJ1-2	TGTGCCAGCAGCGTAGCCGACAGGCCCTTGAACTATGGCTACACCTTC	CASSVADRPLNYGYTF
TRBV4-1	NA	NA	TRBJ1-2	TGCGCCAGCAGCCAAGATCGGCAGGGTGATGGCTACACCTTC	CASSQDRQGDGYTF
TRBV4-1	NA	once	TRBJ1-2	TGCGCCAGCAGCCAGGGGACATTAAAGGGGGTGAACTATGGCTACACCTTC	CASSQGTLKGVNYGYTF
TRBV5-5	TRBD1	once	TRBJ1-2	TGTGCCAGCAGCCTAAACCCGGGACAGGGGAGGGTTGGAGGCGGCTACACCTTC	CASSLNPGQGRVGGGYTF
TRBV2	NA	NA	TRBJ1-1	TGTGCCAGCAGGGGGATTACGGGGGGCTGGACTGAAGCTTTCTTT	CASRGITGGWTEAFF
TRBV30	NA	NA	TRBJ1-5	TGTGCCTGGAGTGTAGAAGGGGCCCATAGCAATCAGCCCCAGCATTTT	CAWSVEGAHSNQPQHF
TRBV12-5	NA	once	TRBJ1-2	TGTGCTAGTGGTTCAGGGCTGCAAGATGGCTACACCTTC	CASGSGLQDGYTF
TRBV11-1	NA	NA	TRBJ1-3	TGTGCCAGCAGCTTCGGATACGGGTCTGGAAACACCATATATTTT	CASSFGYGSGNTIYF
TRBV30	NA	few	TRBJ1-2	TGTGCCTGGATGAGACGCAGGAACTATGGCTACACCTTC	CAWMRRRNYGYTF
TRBV15	TRBD1	NA	TRBJ1-2	TGTGCCACCAGCAGGGGACAGGACGGCTACACCTTC	CATSRGQDGYTF
TRBV28	NA	NA	TRBJ1-4	TGTGCCAGCAGTTTATCGGAGGTGGAAGAAAAACTGTTTTTT	CASSLSEVEEKLFF
TRBV7-9	TRBD1	NA	TRBJ1-1	TGTGCCAGCAGCACGTGGACAGGGCCCTTTTCTGAAGCTTTCTTT	CASSTWTGPFSEAFF
TRBV27	NA	few	TRBJ1-5	TGTGCCAGCAGTCCCCCTTGGGGGGGACTAAAAGATAGCAATCAGCCCCAGCATTTT	CASSPPWGGLKDSNQPQHF
TRBV2	TRBD2	few	TRBJ2-3	TGTGCCAGCAGCTTAGCGGGAGAGAGAGATACGCAGTATTTT	CASSLAGERDTQYF
TRBV7-3	NA	few	TRBJ1-4	TGTGCCAGCAGCTTAAAGGTTAGAGGGCAGACACTTAATGAAAAACTGTTTTTT	CASSLKVRGQTLNEKLFF
TRBV5-1	NA	NA	TRBJ1-1	TGCGCCAGCAGCTTGGCAGGTCGACGGTCGAACACTGAAGCTTTCTTT	CASSLAGRRSNTEAFF
TRBV5-4	TRBD2	NA	TRBJ2-3	TGTGCCAGCAGTACGGGACTAGCGGCTAGCACAGATACGCAGTATTTT	CASSTGLAASTDTQYF
TRBV6-6	TRBD1	NA	TRBJ1-2	TGTGCCAGCAGTTCGGGGGGGGGACAGGGTGGTGGCTACACCTTC	CASSSGGGQGGGYTF
TRBV6-1	NA	NA	TRBJ2-7	TGTGCCAGCAGTCGTCAGACTAGGAGCCCCTACGAGCAGTACTTC	CASSRQTRSPYEQYF
TRBV4-1	NA	NA	TRBJ2-3	TGCGCCAGCAGCCAAGAAGGAGCGGGCCCCCCCACAGATACGCAGTATTTT	CASSQEGAGPPTDTQYF
TRBV7-9	TRBD2	NA	TRBJ2-1	TGTGCCAGCAGTCAAGGGCTAGCGGGAGATAAGCAGTTCTTC	CASSQGLAGDKQFF
TRBV5-6	TRBD1	NA	TRBJ1-2	TGTGCCAGCAGTTCCATCGGAGGGGGCTATGGCTATGGCTACACCTTC	CASSSIGGGYGYGYTF
TRBV5-1	TRBD2	NA	TRBJ2-3	TGCGCCAGCAGCTCCAGGACTAGCGGGGGGGGCACAGATACGCAGTATTTT	CASSSRTSGGGTDTQYF